The present T cell receptor (beta chain) was sequenced within a study of long-term antiretroviral therapy in people with HIV. This CDR3 spans 17 amino acids. The ends were cut back, 2 bases at V and 0 bases at J, with 14 bases in the middle. CDR1 LNHDA and CDR2 SQIVND come from the germline V gene (reference sequence). Comment on this clone: What it binds is not known.

General observations from the study: Repertoires with HIV possessed tighter CDR3 length spans than those of controls.

The libraries were made with immunoSEQ v3.0 at survey level. The table came from immunoSEQ multiplex PCR; TCRdb's copy has only in-frame clones and leaves some out. The sample yields some 14,000 clones, 70% to 85% seen once. This clonotype was sampled from a woman between 35 and 50 years old with HIV. The rearrangement joins TRBV19 to TRBJ1-5; no firm D call. This specimen consisted of unsorted PBMCs, obtained 1.8 years before starting antiretroviral therapy. The CDR3 sequence: CASSIPSSPYSNQPQHF. DNA of the CDR3: TGTGCCAGTAGTATACCCTCCAGCCCCTATAGCAATCAGCCCCAGCATTTT.